The 10 T cell receptor beta chains below come from one sample, sequenced in a study of T cell responses to AZD1222 COVID-19 vaccine. Here immunoSEQ multiplex PCR was the method, and the copy in TCRdb shows in-frame clones only, minus some. The top ten hold 1.5% to 2% of the sample, which has fewer than 200,000 clones, roughly nine tenths seen once. Here the sequenced sample was peripheral blood, taken on day 0 of AZD1222 vaccination. These receptors all come from an adult in good health.

This chain uses TRBV6-4 with TRBJ2-7; the match to TRBD2 covers 8 bases. The V and J ends lost 6 bases and 3 bases, in that order; junction bases with no gene match: 7. The CDR3 has 14 residues. Germline CDR1 is MRHNA and CDR2 is SNTAGT. The CDR3 protein is CASREAGAIYEQYV. The CDR3 coding sequence is TGTGCCAGCAGAGAAGCGGGGGCGATCTACGAGCAGTACGTC.

CDR3 region: CASSSWTSGGLRGTGELFF. Here the CDR3 DNA reads TGTGCCAGCAGTTCCTGGACTAGCGGGGGGCTCCGTGGCACCGGGGAGCTGTTTTTT. The chain links TRBV27 to TRBJ2-2, with TRBD2 identical over 14 bases. CDR1 and CDR2 (germline): MNHEY, SMNVEV (reference sequence). Trimming took 4 bases from V and 4 from J; bases not matched to a gene: 11. The CDR3 spans 19 residues.

V usage is TRBV7-9 and J usage is TRBJ1-5; possible D gene TRBD1, 6 bases. The CDR3 consists of 13 residues. The germline CDR1 and CDR2 sequences are SEHNR and FQNEAQ (reference sequence). Trimming shortened V by 4 bases and J by 4 bases, and 8 bases separated the two germline ends. In DNA form, the CDR3 reads TGTGCCAGCAGCTCCGGACAGAATCAGCCCCAGCATTTT. It specifies CASSSGQNQPQHF.

J is TRBJ2-7 and V is TRBV5-5; D is unclear. CDR1 and CDR2 from the germline V gene are SGHKS and YYEKEE (reference sequence). The CDR3 has 15 residues. V dropped 3 bases and J dropped 9 bases, with 22 bases sitting between them. CDR3: CASSSGSQAYRGQYF. The CDR3 nucleotides read TGTGCCAGCAGCTCCGGCTCCCAGGCGTACCGCGGGCAGTACTTC. Looking up the rest from reference TRBV5-5 and TRBJ2-7 gives the full variable domain: DAGVTQSPTHLIKTRGQQVTLRCSPISGHKSVSWYQQVLGQGPQFIFQYYEKEERGRGNFPDRFSARQFPNYSSELNVNALLLGDSALYLCASSSGSQAYRGQYFGPGTRLTVT.

V usage is TRBV27 and J usage is TRBJ1-2; D is perhaps TRBD1 (6 bases). CDR1 and CDR2 from the germline V gene are MNHEY and SMNVEV (reference sequence). Trimming shortened V by 4 bases and J by 6 bases, and 15 bases separated the two germline ends. The CDR3 totals 14 residues. This chain's CDR3 is CASSSLGGRHGYTF. The CDR3 region has the DNA TGTGCCAGCAGTTCCCTTGGGGGCAGACATGGCTACACCTTC.

This clone was detected once. J is TRBJ1-5 and V is TRBV5-1; 12 bases map to TRBD1. This CDR3 contains 16 residues. J gave up 3 bases and V 4 bases, and 5 bases lay outside the gene matches. Germline V lookup: CDR1 SGHRS, CDR2 YFSETQ. CDR3 loop: CASSPGDRGLNQPQHF. CDR3 bases: TGCGCCAGCAGCCCGGGGGACAGGGGGCTCAATCAGCCCCAGCATTTT.

Worth noting for this clone: Additional DNA sequences in this sample encode the identical CDR3. The rearrangement joins TRBV19 to TRBJ1-5; D ambiguous. V lost 3 bases and J lost 5, with 8 bases in between. The CDR3 spans 13 residues. The germline V gene has CDR1 LNHDA and CDR2 SQIVND (reference sequence). CDR3 protein: CASSIGRDQPQHF. The CDR3 DNA is TGTGCCAGTAGTATCGGTAGGGATCAGCCCCAGCATTTT.

V usage is TRBV3-1 (or the pseudogene TRBV3-2) and J usage is TRBJ1-1; 10 bases map to TRBD1. CDR1 and CDR2 from the germline V gene are LGHDT and YNNKEL (reference sequence). CDR3 size: 14 residues. Trimming cost V 2 bases and J 7 bases; bases outside gene matches: 4. The CDR3 is CASSQTRDRGEAFF. For the CDR3, the DNA is TGTGCCAGCAGCCAAACCCGGGACAGGGGTGAAGCTTTCTTT.

CDR3 coding DNA: TGTGCCAGCAGTTTAGAGAGGGGGCCATTGAACACTGAAGCTTTCTTT. Amino acids: CASSLERGPLNTEAFF. J is TRBJ1-1 and V is TRBV28; TRBD1 aligns across 7 bases. CDR1 is MDHEN and CDR2 is SYDVKM in the germline V gene. With V trimmed by 2 bases and J by 0 bases, 6 bases remained unmatched. This CDR3 comprises 16 residues.

V usage is TRBV7-6 and J usage is TRBJ2-6, with D possibly called TRBD1 or TRBD2 (5 bases each). V was shortened by 5 bases and J by 3 bases, with 14 bases between the two germline ends. CDR3 length: 16 amino acids. Germline V gives CDR1 SGHVS, CDR2 FNYEAQ. CDR3 sequence: CASSLRGEVGANVLTF. CDR3 sequence (DNA): TGTGCCAGCAGCCTCCGAGGGGAAGTTGGGGCCAACGTCCTGACTTTC.